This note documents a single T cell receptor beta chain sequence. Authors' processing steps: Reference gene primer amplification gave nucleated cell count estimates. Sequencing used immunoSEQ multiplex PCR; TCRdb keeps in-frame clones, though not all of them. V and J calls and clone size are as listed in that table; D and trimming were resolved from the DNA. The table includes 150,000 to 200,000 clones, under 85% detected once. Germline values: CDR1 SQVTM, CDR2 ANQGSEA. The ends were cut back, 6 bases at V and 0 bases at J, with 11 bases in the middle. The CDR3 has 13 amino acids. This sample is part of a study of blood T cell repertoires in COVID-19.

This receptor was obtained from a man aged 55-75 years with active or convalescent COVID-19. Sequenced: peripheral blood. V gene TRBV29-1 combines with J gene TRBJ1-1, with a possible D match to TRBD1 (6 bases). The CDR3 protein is CSVPDSLNTEAFF. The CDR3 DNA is TGCAGCGTCCCGGACAGCTTGAACACTGAAGCTTTCTTT.